The 26 T cell receptor beta chains below all came from one sample that was sequenced in a study of shared clonotypes between healthy human individuals. Sequenced by immunoSEQ multiplex PCR; TCRdb stores in-frame clones only, minus some. The sample holds over a million clones; around 82% are singletons and the top ten take roughly 0.55%. Input material: memory CD4+ T cells from PBMCs. The subset: CD45RA-negative fraction. These receptors were collected from a man younger than 35 in good health. Some clones in this sample may be carry-over from other donors' samples.

This chain uses TRBV5-1 with TRBJ1-2, with D possibly being TRBD1 (5 bases). The germline CDR1 and CDR2 sequences are SGHRS and YFSETQ. Trimming shortened V by 4 bases and J by 8 bases, and 15 bases separated the two germline ends. This CDR3 is 13 amino acids long. The CDR3 reads CASSVRVGEGYTF. In nucleotides, the CDR3 is TGCGCCAGCAGCGTGAGGGTAGGGGAGGGCTACACCTTC. Looking up the rest from reference TRBV5-1 and TRBJ1-2 gives the full variable domain: KAGVTQTPRYLIKTRGQQVTLSCSPISGHRSVSWYQQTPGQGLQFLFEYFSETQRNKGNFPGRFSGRQFSNSRSEMNVSTLELGDSALYLCASSVRVGEGYTFGSGTRLTVV.

This chain links TRBV6-7 with TRBJ2-5; D assignment may be TRBD1 or TRBD2 (5 bases each). The tail of the sequence fits TRBJ2-7 better, so the J call may be wrong. TRBV6-7 is an ORF, and what it does is uncertain. The length of the CDR3 is 15 residues. The CDR3, as DNA: TGTGCCAGCAGTTACTCCCGGGCAGGGACCCACGAGCAGTACTTC. Protein: CASSYSRAGTHEQYF.

The chain uses TRBV9 and TRBJ2-7; D is perhaps TRBD2 (6 bases). Trimming removed 1 base from V and 4 bases from J, with 12 bases in between. This CDR3 region has 14 residues. CDR1 and CDR2 from the germline V gene are SGDLS and YYNGEE. For the CDR3, the DNA is TGTGCCAGCAGCGTAACCGGGAGCGGATACGAGCAGTACTTC. Translation gives CASSVTGSGYEQYF.

The CDR3 DNA reads TGTGCCAGCAGCGTAGAGGGGACAGGGTATACTGATACGCAGTATTTT. Translation gives CASSVEGTGYTDTQYF. The rearrangement links TRBV9 to TRBJ2-3; TRBD1 aligns across 9 bases. CDR3 size: 16 residues. Unmatched junction bases numbered 8, after V lost 0 bases and J lost 6 bases. Germline lookup yields CDR1 SGDLS and CDR2 YYNGEE. The full variable domain, its missing parts supplied by reference TRBV9 and TRBJ2-3, is DSGVTQTPKHLITATGQRVTLRCSPRSGDLSVYWYQQSLDQGLQFLIQYYNGEERAKGNILERFSAQQFPDLHSELNLSSLELGDSALYFCASSVEGTGYTDTQYFGPGTRLTVL.

This chain uses TRBV28 with TRBJ2-5; TRBD1 is a possible D gene (7 bases). Trimming took 2 bases from V and 9 from J, leaving 19 bases between them. Germline V gene data show CDR1 as MDHEN and CDR2 as SYDVKM. This CDR3 has 15 residues. As DNA, the CDR3 is TGTGCCAGCAGTTTAGGGGGGACAGCCAAAGTGGCCCAGTACTTC. Its protein product is CASSLGGTAKVAQYF.

The V call is TRBV19, the J call TRBJ2-5; no reliable D call. CDR1 is LNHDA, CDR2 SQIVND, per germline (reference sequence). V lost 7 bases and J 1 base, leaving 16 bases between the germline ends. This CDR3 contains 15 residues. The CDR3 loop is CASKSRAAGQETQYF. For the CDR3, the DNA is TGTGCCAGTAAGTCTCGGGCGGCTGGCCAAGAGACCCAGTACTTC. Filled out from reference TRBV19 and TRBJ2-5, the complete variable domain reads DGGITQSPKYLFRKEGQNVTLSCEQNLNHDAMYWYRQDPGQGLRLIYYSQIVNDFQKGDIAEGYSVSREKKESFPLTVTSAQKNPTAFYLCASKSRAAGQETQYFGPGTRLLVL.

This clone has just a few counts. The genes are TRBV2 and TRBJ1-5, with 7 positions matching TRBD1. The CDR3 extends over 14 amino acids. V shed 3 bases and J 3 bases; nucleotides not matched to a gene: 2. Germline CDR1 SNHLY, CDR2 FYNNEI. The CDR3 loop reads CASSEGQLNQPQHF. In DNA form, the CDR3 reads TGTGCCAGCAGTGAGGGACAGCTCAATCAGCCCCAGCATTTT.

V and J are TRBV4-2 and TRBJ1-2; D is perhaps TRBD1 (5 bases). Germline V gene sequence: CDR1 LGHNA, CDR2 YNFKEQ. V lost 3 bases to trimming and J lost 1 base, with 24 bases between them. The CDR3 length is 19 residues. The CDR3 nucleotides are TGTGCCAGCAGCCATGGTACGACAGTTTTTAACTCTCTTAACTATGGCTACACCTTC. It specifies CASSHGTTVFNSLNYGYTF.

The genes are TRBV9 and TRBJ1-1; D is ambiguous. The CDR3 is made up of 12 amino acids. The germline V gene has CDR1 SGDLS and CDR2 YYNGEE. V lost 0 bases and J 5 bases, leaving 5 bases between the germline ends. The CDR3 loop reads CASSVVGTEAFF. The CDR3 DNA reads TGTGCCAGCAGCGTAGTAGGGACTGAAGCTTTCTTT. Supplemented by reference TRBV9 and TRBJ1-1, the full variable domain reads DSGVTQTPKHLITATGQRVTLRCSPRSGDLSVYWYQQSLDQGLQFLIQYYNGEERAKGNILERFSAQQFPDLHSELNLSSLELGDSALYFCASSVVGTEAFFGQGTRLTVV.

V gene TRBV5-6 combines with J gene TRBJ2-3, with D unresolved. The CDR3 spans 13 residues. CDR1 and CDR2 (germline): SGHDT, YYEEEE. V lost 0 bases to trimming and J lost 2 bases, with 4 bases between them. The CDR3 loop is CASSLGFTDTQYF. CDR3 in DNA: TGTGCCAGCAGCTTGGGCTTCACAGATACGCAGTATTTT.

The genes are TRBV5-5 and TRBJ1-1; TRBD1 matches at 11 bases. J gave up 7 bases and V 6 bases, and 8 bases lay outside the gene matches. This CDR3 contains 14 residues. The germline V gene has CDR1 SGHKS and CDR2 YYEKEE (reference sequence). This CDR3 reads CASIRTGGAIEAFF. In DNA, the CDR3 is TGTGCCAGCATCCGGACAGGGGGCGCGATTGAAGCTTTCTTT.

This chain joins TRBV4-1 and TRBJ2-7, with TRBD2 matching over 8 bases. Germline V gives CDR1 MGHRA, CDR2 YSYEKL. The CDR3 is made up of 15 amino acids. Trimming removed 2 bases from V and 3 bases from J; junction bases left unmatched: 6. The chain's CDR3 is CASSQTSGSDYEQYF. The DNA for the CDR3 is TGCGCCAGCAGCCAAACTAGCGGTTCCGACTACGAGCAGTACTTC.

The V and J genes are TRBV5-1 and TRBJ2-7; D gene unclear. The V and J ends lost 4 bases and 0 bases respectively, with 17 bases between them. From germline, CDR1 is SGHRS and CDR2 YFSETQ. The CDR3 totals 16 residues. CDR3 nucleotide sequence: TGCGCCAGCAGCCCGGCTTACGTTCGGGCCTCCTACGAGCAGTACTTC. Its protein product is CASSPAYVRASYEQYF.

This sequence joins TRBV7-2 and TRBJ1-1; 9 bases agree with TRBD1. V was clipped by 3 bases and J by 4 bases; unmatched bases: 6. The CDR3 sequence is 15 residues long. CDR1 and CDR2 (germline): SGHTA, FQGNSA. The CDR3 here is CASSLYRGLGTEAFF. The CDR3 bases are TGTGCCAGCAGCTTGTACAGGGGGCTGGGCACTGAAGCTTTCTTT.

V is TRBV4-2 and J is TRBJ1-1; no clear D gene. The CDR3 totals 15 residues. CDR1 is LGHNA, CDR2 YNFKEQ, per germline. Trimming stripped 4 bases from V and 4 bases from J, with 16 bases between. In nucleotides, the CDR3 is TGTGCCAGCAGCCCCCCTCGAGGCGAAAGCACTGAAGCTTTCTTT. This encodes CASSPPRGESTEAFF.

V is TRBV7-3 and J is TRBJ2-1, with 7 bases fitting TRBD1. The J segment lost 0 bases and the V segment lost 1 base, leaving 0 bases of the junction unmatched. Germline V CDR1 and CDR2: SGHTA, FQGTGA. This CDR3 contains 15 residues. CDR3 DNA sequence: TGTGCCAGCAGCTTAAGGGACAGCTCCTACAATGAGCAGTTCTTC. Translation gives CASSLRDSSYNEQFF.

The J gene is TRBJ2-7, the V gene TRBV28; D perhaps matches TRBD2 (5 bases). The ends were cut back, 7 bases at V and 0 bases at J, with 19 bases in the middle. Per the germline V gene, CDR1 is MDHEN and CDR2 is SYDVKM. This CDR3 comprises 16 residues. The CDR3: CASTGVGSLNSYEQYF. For the CDR3, the DNA is TGTGCCAGCACCGGGGTGGGGTCTCTAAACTCCTACGAGCAGTACTTC.

The V and J genes are TRBV5-8 and TRBJ1-1, with TRBD1 identical over 11 bases. V dropped 7 bases and J dropped 5; count of bases not matched to a gene: 4. The CDR3 is made up of 13 amino acids. Germline CDR1 SGHTS, CDR2 YDEGEE. Here the CDR3 DNA reads TGTGCCAGCTTCCGGGACAGGGGGACTGAAGCTTTCTTT. It codes for CASFRDRGTEAFF.

V gene TRBV30 combines with J gene TRBJ2-5; D gene ambiguous. This CDR3 is 14 amino acids long. V gave up 3 bases and J gave up 1 base, with 12 bases separating them. Germline CDR1 is GTSNPN and CDR2 is SVGIG (reference sequence). CDR3 coding DNA: TGTGCCTGGAGGGTCACTAACTCCCAAGAGACCCAGTACTTC. Amino acid sequence: CAWRVTNSQETQYF. Full variable domain (remainder filled in from reference TRBV30 and TRBJ2-5): SQTIHQWPATLVQPVGSPLSLECTVEGTSNPNLYWYRQAAGRGLQLLFYSVGIGQISSEVPQNLSASRPQDRQFILSSKKLLLSDSGFYLCAWRVTNSQETQYFGPGTRLLVL.

In its sample, this clone was seen a few times. The chain uses TRBV15 and TRBJ2-3; 7 bases match TRBD1. V lost 0 bases and J lost 1; bases outside the gene matches: 10. There are 18 residues in the CDR3. Germline CDR1 LNHNV, CDR2 YYDKDF (reference sequence). The CDR3, as DNA: TGTGCCACCAGCAGAGATCGACTGCCTACAGGGGGCACAGATACGCAGTATTTT. This codes for CATSRDRLPTGGTDTQYF.

The chain combines TRBV5-1 with TRBJ2-1, with TRBD2 matching over 7 bases. V was clipped by 6 bases and J by 0 bases; unmatched bases: 9. Germline V gene sequence: CDR1 SGHRS, CDR2 YFSETQ. This CDR3 region has 16 residues. CDR3 DNA: TGCGCCAGCAACTTCCTAGCGGTCAGCTCCTACAATGAGCAGTTCTTC. Protein: CASNFLAVSSYNEQFF.

In its sample, this clone was seen a few times. The rearrangement links TRBV9 to TRBJ2-3; D is perhaps TRBD2 (5 bases). The CDR3 spans 15 residues. The ends were cut back, 3 bases at V and 9 bases at J, with 20 bases in the middle. Germline CDR1 reads SGDLS; CDR2 reads YYNGEE. CDR3 loop: CASSAPRSGIHTQYF. CDR3 DNA sequence: TGTGCCAGCAGCGCCCCCCGGTCGGGGATCCACACGCAGTATTTT.

The V gene is TRBV7-9, the J gene TRBJ1-2; 7 bases fit TRBD1. In germline, CDR1 is SEHNR, CDR2 FQNEAQ (reference sequence). With 5 bases clipped from V and 7 bases from J, the junction kept 7 bases outside the gene matches. This CDR3 region has 13 residues. The CDR3 DNA is TGTGCCAGCAGCCGCGACAGGGATTCTGGCTACACCTTC. Translated: CASSRDRDSGYTF.

This sequence joins TRBV25-1 and TRBJ2-1; the D is unclear. The CDR3 loop spans 14 amino acids. The V end was cut by 5 bases, the J end by 6 bases, with 14 bases between. CDR1 MGHDK and CDR2 SYGVNS come from the germline V gene. The CDR3 here is CASSSVSRSNEQFF. DNA of the CDR3: TGTGCCAGCAGTAGCGTTTCTAGGTCCAATGAGCAGTTCTTC. The whole variable domain, filled in from reference TRBV25-1 and TRBJ2-1, reads EADIYQTPRYLVIGTGKKITLECSQTMGHDKMYWYQQDPGMELHLIHYSYGVNSTEKGDLSSESTVSRIRTEHFPLTLESARPSHTSQYLCASSSVSRSNEQFFGPGTRLTVL.

Concerning this clone itself: Other DNA sequences in the same sample also yield this CDR3. V gene TRBV19 combines with J gene TRBJ2-7; D tentatively reads TRBD1 or TRBD2 (7 bases each). V was cut by 2 bases and J by 1 base, with 9 bases left in between. Germline V lookup: CDR1 LNHDA, CDR2 SQIVND (reference sequence). The CDR3 length is 14 residues. CDR3 DNA: TGTGCCAGTAGTATACAGGGGGGGTCCTACGAGCAGTACTTC. This sequence encodes CASSIQGGSYEQYF. Together with reference TRBV19 and TRBJ2-7, the CDR3 gives the full variable domain: DGGITQSPKYLFRKEGQNVTLSCEQNLNHDAMYWYRQDPGQGLRLIYYSQIVNDFQKGDIAEGYSVSREKKESFPLTVTSAQKNPTAFYLCASSIQGGSYEQYFGPGTRLTVT.

This clone has a handful of counts. The gene calls are TRBV23-1 and TRBJ2-7, with D maybe TRBD2 (6 bases). TRBV23-1 is sorted into the ORF group, with uncertain function. CDR3 size: 16 residues. Trimming took 9 bases from V and 8 from J, leaving 29 bases between them. In nucleotides, the CDR3 is TGCGCCAGAAACAAATTACCGGCCGCCGGGAGTCGGCAGCAGTACTTC. Amino acid sequence: CARNKLPAAGSRQQYF.